The 27 T cell receptor beta chains reported below all come from one sample, sequenced in a study of CD8 T cells in ankylosing spondylitis. TCRdb processed the 5' RACE reads anew with MiXCR; each CDR3 protein has one entry. In the table there are 150,000 to 200,000 distinct CDR3 sequences, about 16% of which are singletons. Sequenced sample: blood, either unsorted or a sorted T cell fraction (not recorded which). The receptor set was obtained from a male donor with ankylosing spondylitis or in good health (not recorded which).

This clonotype occurred once. The chain couples TRBV2 to TRBJ2-7, with TRBD2 matching 12 bases. The germline V gene has CDR1 SNHLY and CDR2 FYNNEI. After removal of 8 bases from V and 4 bases from J, the junction contained 6 bases not matched to a gene. The CDR3 extends over 14 amino acids. This CDR3 is CASAETSGSYEQYF. The CDR3 nucleotides are TGTGCCAGCGCCGAGACTAGCGGGAGTTACGAGCAGTACTTC.

This clonotype was counted ten times or more. The chain couples TRBV28 to TRBJ1-5, with no clear D. In germline, CDR1 is MDHEN, CDR2 SYDVKM. Trimming shortened V by 8 bases and J by 2 bases, and 13 bases separated the two germline ends. The CDR3 extends over 14 amino acids. The CDR3 nucleotides read TGTGCCAGCTGGTTGACGACGGGCAATCAGCCCCAGCATTTT. Translating it yields CASWLTTGNQPQHF. The full variable domain, with the rest looked up from reference TRBV28 and TRBJ1-5, is DVKVTQSSRYLVKRTGEKVFLECVQDMDHENMFWYRQDPGLGLRLIYFSYDVKMKEKGDIPEGYSVSREKKERFSLILESASTNQTSMYLCASWLTTGNQPQHFGDGTRLSIL.

In this sample, this clonotype turned up many times. The rearrangement uses TRBV20-1 and TRBJ2-7; a weak D match, TRBD2 (5 bases). CDR3 length equals 11 residues. Germline CDR1 and CDR2: DFQATT and SNEGSKA (reference sequence). V lost 3 bases to trimming and J lost 5 bases, with 8 bases between them. CDR3 DNA: TGCAGTGCTAGGCTAGCCCACGAGCAGTACTTC. This encodes CSARLAHEQYF.

Many counts were recorded for this clonotype. The V gene is TRBV5-1, the J gene TRBJ2-2, with D unclear. V was trimmed by 0 bases and J by 2 bases, leaving 8 bases between them. The CDR3 length is 15 residues. Per the germline V gene, CDR1 is SGHRS and CDR2 is YFSETQ. The CDR3, as DNA: TGCGCCAGCAGCTTGGACCCAGTAAACACCGGGGAGCTGTTTTTT. Translating it yields CASSLDPVNTGELFF.

The chain has TRBV5-1 and TRBJ2-2, with 14 bases aligning to TRBD2. The germline V gene encodes CDR1 SGHRS and CDR2 YFSETQ. V was pared by 4 bases and J by 5 bases, with 7 bases of the junction left unmatched. The CDR3 has 17 residues. CDR3 DNA sequence: TGCGCCAGCAGCGCGGGACTAGCGGGAGACAGGACCGGGGAGCTGTTTTTT. Residues: CASSAGLAGDRTGELFF.

This clonotype has at least ten counts. The V call is TRBV5-1, the J call TRBJ2-2; possibly TRBD2 for D (6 bases). Germline V CDR1 and CDR2: SGHRS, YFSETQ. Trimming removed 4 bases at V and 7 bases at J, with 8 bases between. This CDR3 has 12 residues. The chain's CDR3 is CASSGGIGELFF. In nucleotides, the CDR3 is TGCGCCAGCAGCGGAGGGATCGGGGAGCTGTTTTTT.

This clonotype was found many times. The chain links TRBV7-8 to TRBJ1-1; D is undetermined. Trimming left V 3 bases short and J 2 bases short, with 10 bases between. Germline V CDR1 and CDR2: SGHVS, FQNEAQ. This CDR3 region has 14 residues. The CDR3 DNA is TGTGCCAGCAGCTTGACGGCGGGAAACACTGAAGCTTTCTTT. Translated: CASSLTAGNTEAFF.

This clonotype was seen more than once but under ten times. The chain employs TRBV5-1 and TRBJ2-3, with 7 bases identical to TRBD2. The CDR3 sequence is 16 residues long. The germline gives CDR1 SGHRS, CDR2 YFSETQ. After removal of 2 bases from V and 1 base from J, the junction contained 7 bases not matched to a gene. CDR3 nucleotides: TGCGCCAGCAGCTTCCCTCGGGGAGGGCGCACAGATACGCAGTATTTT. Amino acid sequence: CASSFPRGGRTDTQYF.

The chain carries TRBV29-1 and TRBJ1-2; D unresolved. Germline values: CDR1 SQVTM, CDR2 ANQGSEA. The CDR3 covers 14 residues. Trimming removed 3 bases at V and 4 bases at J, with 15 bases between. The CDR3 loop is CSVDLRSRGYGYTF. As DNA, the CDR3 is TGCAGCGTTGATCTCAGGTCCCGTGGCTATGGCTACACCTTC.

The sample holds many counts of this clonotype. J is TRBJ2-3 and V is TRBV20-1; TRBD2 aligns across 14 bases. Trimming took 5 bases from V and 3 from J; bases not matched to a gene: 7. The CDR3 runs to 16 residues. Germline CDR1 reads DFQATT; CDR2 reads SNEGSKA (reference sequence). CDR3 nucleotides: TGCAGTGCTCTAACGACTAGCGGGAGGGGTACAGATACGCAGTATTTT. This codes for CSALTTSGRGTDTQYF.

In this sample, this clonotype turned up many times. This sequence joins TRBV5-1 and TRBJ2-3, with D unresolved. The germline V and J ends were trimmed by 0 bases and 2 bases, with 10 bases remaining between them. CDR1 and CDR2 from the germline V gene are SGHRS and YFSETQ. The CDR3 contains 15 residues. CDR3 in DNA: TGCGCCAGCAGCTTGGGCGGCCCCGACACAGATACGCAGTATTTT. It translates to CASSLGGPDTDTQYF.

This chain links TRBV7-2 with TRBJ2-7, with a weak D call TRBD1 (6 bases). Trimming left V 2 bases short and J 7 bases short, with 18 bases between. The CDR3 sequence is 15 residues long. Germline values: CDR1 SGHTA, CDR2 FQGNSA. The CDR3 here is CASSLRGTQPAEQYF. The CDR3 coding sequence is TGTGCCAGCAGCTTAAGGGGGACACAACCGGCAGAGCAGTACTTC.

This clonotype has just a few counts. The V and J genes are TRBV10-3 and TRBJ2-3; possible D gene TRBD2, 5 bases. The CDR3 runs 14 residues. V lost 6 bases, J lost 3 bases, and 13 bases lay in between. Looked up from germline, CDR1 is ENHRY and CDR2 is SYGVKD. The CDR3 protein is CAISPRAQTDTQYF. The CDR3 DNA reads as TGTGCCATCAGCCCGAGGGCCCAAACAGATACGCAGTATTTT.

A note on this clonotype: This sequence may be a read error, since a much larger clone differs from it by one base. The chain has TRBV28 and TRBJ1-5; D is ambiguous. Per the germline V gene, CDR1 is MDHEN and CDR2 is SYDVKM. Trimming shortened V by 1 base and J by 4 bases, and 11 bases separated the two germline ends. The CDR3 length is 15 residues. In DNA form, the CDR3 reads TGTGCCAGCAGTTTATTCGTGGTGGCGAATCAGCCCCAGCATTTT. The encoded protein is CASSLFVVANQPQHF.

This clonotype has more than one count but fewer than ten. The chain employs TRBV13 and TRBJ2-7, with 10 positions matching TRBD1. V lost 5 bases, J lost 3 bases, and 10 bases stayed unmatched. The CDR3 is made up of 16 amino acids. Per germline, CDR1 PRHDT and CDR2 FYEKMQ (reference sequence). The CDR3 reads CASSASLDRGSYEQYF. The CDR3 DNA follows: TGTGCCAGCAGCGCCTCCCTGGACAGGGGGAGCTACGAGCAGTACTTC.

The sample holds many counts of this clonotype. The chain couples TRBV5-4 to TRBJ2-7, with D perhaps being TRBD1 or TRBD2 (5 bases each). CDR3 length equals 16 residues. V was shortened by 4 bases and J by 0 bases, with 17 bases between the two germline ends. CDR1 is SGHNT and CDR2 is YYREEE in the germline V gene (reference sequence). CDR3 residues: CASSRTLGVISYEQYF. Written as DNA, the CDR3 is TGTGCCAGCAGCCGAACACTGGGGGTGATCTCCTACGAGCAGTACTTC.

This clonotype was detected ten times or more. The CDR3 protein is CASSPKREVTQYF. For the CDR3, the DNA is TGTGCCAGCAGCCCTAAACGGGAGGTTACGCAGTATTTT. The rearrangement joins TRBV28 to TRBJ2-3; 7 bases map to TRBD2. V was pared by 6 bases and J by 8 bases, with 8 bases of the junction left unmatched. The CDR3 sequence is 13 residues long. Germline CDR1 reads MDHEN; CDR2 reads SYDVKM.

This clonotype has just a few counts. The chain carries TRBV7-2 and TRBJ2-1; no clear D gene. The CDR3 covers 12 residues. The germline V gene encodes CDR1 SGHTA and CDR2 FQGNSA. Trimming removed 2 bases from V and 9 bases from J, with 8 bases in between. The CDR3 loop reads CASSLLTGEQFF. CDR3 nucleotide sequence: TGTGCCAGCAGCTTATTAACTGGTGAGCAGTTCTTC. Full variable domain (remainder filled in from reference TRBV7-2 and TRBJ2-1): GAGVSQSPSNKVTEKGKDVELRCDPISGHTALYWYRQSLGQGLEFLIYFQGNSAPDKSGLPSDRFSAERTGGSVSTLTIQRTQQEDSAVYLCASSLLTGEQFFGPGTRLTVL.

The chain has TRBV5-1 and TRBJ1-1; 7 bases line up with TRBD1. V shed 0 bases and J 4 bases; nucleotides not matched to a gene: 6. From germline, CDR1 is SGHRS and CDR2 YFSETQ. The CDR3 consists of 15 residues. In nucleotides, the CDR3 is TGCGCCAGCAGCTTGGGAGCGACAGGGACCACTGAAGCTTTCTTT. It encodes CASSLGATGTTEAFF.

This clonotype was detected ten times or more. The junction and the germline gene differ at one end; a read error may be behind it. The rearrangement links TRBV20-1 to TRBJ1-5; D remains ambiguous. CDR3 length: 12 amino acids. The germline CDR1 and CDR2 sequences are DFQATT and SNEGSKA (reference sequence). In DNA form, the CDR3 reads TGCAGTGTTAGAGGGCAGGCCCAGCCCCAGCATTTT. This sequence encodes CSVRGQAQPQHF.

This clonotype was observed many times. The rearrangement joins TRBV20-1 to TRBJ2-7; no clear D. CDR1 is DFQATT, CDR2 SNEGSKA, per germline (reference sequence). V lost 3 bases and J 2 bases, leaving 5 bases between the germline ends. The CDR3 is 11 residues long. The CDR3 here is CSARSTYEQYF. CDR3 DNA: TGCAGTGCTAGGTCGACCTACGAGCAGTACTTC.

The V gene is TRBV10-3, the J gene TRBJ2-5; 13 bases agree with TRBD2. The trim removed 6 bases at V and 4 bases at J, leaving 11 bases unmatched. Germline-derived CDR1 and CDR2 are ENHRY and SYGVKD. The CDR3 contains 17 residues. CDR3 in DNA: TGTGCCATCAGCAACCGTGGGACTAGCGGGAAGGTAGAGACCCAGTACTTC. This codes for CAISNRGTSGKVETQYF.

This chain uses TRBV7-9 with TRBJ2-3; D not resolved. Trimming took 5 bases from V and 6 from J, leaving 24 bases between them. CDR3 length equals 17 residues. CDR1 and CDR2 (germline): SEHNR, FQNEAQ (reference sequence). The CDR3 reads CASSATLGKAAVDTQYF. In nucleotides, the CDR3 is TGTGCCAGCAGCGCCACCCTAGGAAAAGCCGCCGTCGATACGCAGTATTTT.

This clonotype was picked up many times. The chain recombines TRBV20-1 with TRBJ1-4, with D tentatively TRBD1 (5 bases). Per the germline V gene, CDR1 is DFQATT and CDR2 is SNEGSKA (reference sequence). The CDR3 totals 13 residues. Here the CDR3 reads CGSPGGTNEKLFF. In DNA, the CDR3 is TGCGGCTCCCCGGGGGGGACTAATGAAAAACTGTTTTTT.

This clonotype has a handful of counts. The V and J genes are TRBV10-3 and TRBJ2-7, with D tentatively TRBD1 (5 bases). The CDR3 extends over 11 amino acids. V was clipped by 5 bases and J by 6 bases, with 8 bases between them. From germline, CDR1 is ENHRY and CDR2 SYGVKD. For the CDR3, the DNA is TGTGCCATCAGTACAGGACGCGAGCAGTACTTC. Translation gives CAISTGREQYF.

This chain links TRBV30 with TRBJ2-7, with D perhaps TRBD1 (6 bases). The CDR3 sequence is 14 residues long. Germline-derived CDR1 and CDR2 are GTSNPN and SVGIG (reference sequence). V dropped 4 bases and J dropped 4 bases, with 17 bases sitting between them. The CDR3 DNA reads TGTGCCTGGAATACAGGGCGTTTGAGGTACGAGCAGTACTTC. It encodes CAWNTGRLRYEQYF.

In this sample, this clonotype turned up many times. The chain couples TRBV5-1 to TRBJ2-7, with 9 bases lining up with TRBD2. V lost 2 bases to trimming and J lost 2 bases; unmatched junction nucleotides: 8. The CDR3 spans 16 residues. Germline V gene data show CDR1 as SGHRS and CDR2 as YFSETQ. The CDR3 region has the DNA TGCGCCAGCAGCTTCGTGGCTAGCGGGACGGCCTACGAGCAGTACTTC. Amino acids: CASSFVASGTAYEQYF.